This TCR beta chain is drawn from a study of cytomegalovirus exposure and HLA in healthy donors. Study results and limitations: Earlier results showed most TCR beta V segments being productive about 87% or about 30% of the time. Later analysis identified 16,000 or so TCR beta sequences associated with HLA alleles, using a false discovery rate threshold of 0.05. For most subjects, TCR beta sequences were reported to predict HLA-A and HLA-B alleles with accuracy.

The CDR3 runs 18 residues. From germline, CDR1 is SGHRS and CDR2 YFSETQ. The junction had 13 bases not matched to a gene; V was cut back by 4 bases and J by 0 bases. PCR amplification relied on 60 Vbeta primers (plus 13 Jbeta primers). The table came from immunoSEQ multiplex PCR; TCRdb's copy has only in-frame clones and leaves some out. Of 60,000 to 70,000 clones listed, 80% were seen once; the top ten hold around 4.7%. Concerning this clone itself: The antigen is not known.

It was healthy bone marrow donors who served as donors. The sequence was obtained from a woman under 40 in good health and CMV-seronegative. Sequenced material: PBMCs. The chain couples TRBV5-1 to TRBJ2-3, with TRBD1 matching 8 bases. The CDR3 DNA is TGCGCCAGCAGCCTCGGACAGGGTACGGGAGTGAGCACAGATACGCAGTATTTT. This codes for CASSLGQGTGVSTDTQYF.